This is a list of T cell receptor beta chains from one sample in a study of Tregs in tolerant kidney transplant recipients. Sequencing was performed with immunoSEQ multiplex PCR; in TCRdb, only in-frame clones are kept and a portion is missing. The table includes roughly 66,000 clones, around 90% detected once. Sequences were derived from CD8+ T cells from blood, sampled before the transplant. These receptor sequences come from a human donor who received a combined kidney and bone marrow transplant. The CDR3 runs from the conserved cysteine through the conserved F or W. The D gene is left open where the match is weak. The size entry is marked missing in some rows and otherwise reads once, few, many or a size class.

d_gene	j_gene	v_gene	abundance	CDR3aa	CDR3nt
NA	TRBJ2-4	TRBV19	once	CASSATPGGWNIQYF	TGTGCCAGTAGTGCAACCCCGGGGGGCTGGAACATTCAGTACTTC
NA	TRBJ2-1	TRBV9	NA	CASSGTGTSYNEQFF	TGTGCCAGCAGCGGTACAGGGACCTCCTACAATGAGCAGTTCTTC
NA	TRBJ2-2	TRBV9	NA	CASSAEDSEGGELFF	TGTGCCAGCAGCGCAGAGGACAGCGAGGGCGGGGAGCTGTTTTTT
NA	TRBJ2-5	TRBV7-9	NA	CASSPGGQATQYF	TGTGCCAGCAGCCCGGGGGGCCAAGCGACCCAGTACTTC
TRBD2	TRBJ2-3	TRBV10-3	NA	CAISESASGGQGDTQYF	TGTGCCATCAGTGAGTCAGCTAGCGGGGGCCAGGGAGATACGCAGTATTTT
TRBD2	TRBJ2-5	TRBV10-3	NA	CAISELAGGPSETQYF	TGTGCCATCAGTGAACTAGCGGGAGGGCCCTCGGAGACCCAGTACTTC
TRBD1	TRBJ2-7	TRBV7-9	NA	CASSYTGQGSSYEQYF	TGTGCCAGCAGCTACACGGGACAGGGGAGCTCCTACGAGCAGTACTTC
TRBD2	TRBJ2-3	TRBV7-2	NA	CASSSEEGGWTDTQYF	TGTGCCAGCAGCTCAGAGGAGGGAGGGTGGACAGATACGCAGTATTTT
TRBD2	TRBJ2-1	TRBV5-3	NA	CARSENTSGGAGYNEQFF	TGTGCCAGAAGCGAGAACACTAGCGGGGGGGCCGGTTACAATGAGCAGTTCTTC
NA	TRBJ1-3	TRBV10-3	NA	CAISRQSSGNTIYF	TGTGCCATCAGCCGACAGAGCTCTGGAAACACCATATATTTT
TRBD1	TRBJ2-7	TRBV30	NA	CAWGQGTYEQYF	TGTGCCTGGGGACAGGGAACCTACGAGCAGTACTTC
NA	TRBJ1-1	TRBV9	NA	CASSVETGLNTEAFF	TGTGCCAGCAGCGTCGAGACAGGCTTGAACACTGAAGCTTTCTTT
TRBD1	TRBJ2-4	TRBV15	NA	CATSNRDRGSRYQYF	TGTGCCACCAGCAACCGGGACAGGGGCTCTAGGTACCAGTACTTC
TRBD2	TRBJ2-3	TRBV7-3	NA	CASSFPLAGGKDTQYF	TGTGCCAGCAGCTTCCCTTTAGCGGGAGGAAAAGATACGCAGTATTTT
NA	TRBJ1-5	TRBV19	NA	CASSSRQGGSNQPQHF	TGTGCCAGTAGTAGTCGACAAGGGGGAAGCAATCAGCCCCAGCATTTT
NA	TRBJ1-2	TRBV27	NA	CASSLSASNYGYTF	TGTGCCAGCAGTTTATCGGCTTCTAACTATGGCTACACCTTC
TRBD1	TRBJ1-2	TRBV6-1	NA	CASTPGQGLSYTF	TGTGCCAGCACCCCGGGACAGGGCCTAAGCTACACCTTC
TRBD2	TRBJ2-1	TRBV19	NA	CASSQLAGVDEQFF	TGTGCCAGTAGTCAACTAGCGGGAGTGGATGAGCAGTTCTTC